These 5 T cell receptor beta chains originate from one sample sequenced in a study of blood T cells in healthy people across ages. The second PCR ran roughly 6 to 12 cycles with a sample-barcoded 5' primer and J-beta primers. TCRdb re-analysed the 5' RACE reads in MiXCR, keeping a single row per CDR3 protein. The data contain fewer than 900,000 distinct CDR3 sequences, around 36% of them singletons. The sample comprised blood. The receptors originated from a young man in good health.

This clonotype was picked up many times. The chain has TRBV7-9 and TRBJ2-1; D gene uncertain. The CDR3 is 15 residues long. The V and J ends lost 2 bases and 1 base respectively, with 9 bases between them. CDR1 SEHNR and CDR2 FQNEAQ come from the germline V gene (reference sequence). The CDR3 loop is CASSLSDSSYNEQFF. The CDR3 region has the DNA TGTGCCAGCAGCTTATCTGACTCATCCTACAATGAGCAGTTCTTC.

This clonotype was recorded many times. A read error may produce the germline difference seen at one junction end. The gene calls are TRBV5-1 and TRBJ2-3; 10 bases are shared with TRBD2. From germline, CDR1 is SGHRS and CDR2 YFSETQ. The CDR3 runs to 14 residues. The CDR3 sequence: CASSLGTSADTQYF. The CDR3 DNA reads TGTGCCAGCAGCTTAGGGACTAGCGCAGATACGCAGTATTTT. The variable domain in full, with the rest retrieved from reference TRBV5-1 and TRBJ2-3, is KAGVTQTPRYLIKTRGQQVTLSCSPISGHRSVSWYQQTPGQGLQFLFEYFSETQRNKGNFPGRFSGRQFSNSRSEMNVSTLELGDSALYLCASSLGTSADTQYFGPGTRLTVL.

This clonotype was seen only a few times. The rearrangement uses TRBV7-9 and TRBJ1-5; 7 bases are shared with TRBD1. From germline, CDR1 is SEHNR and CDR2 FQNEAQ (reference sequence). The CDR3 has 14 residues. The V segment lost 5 bases and the J segment 7 bases; nucleotides outside the gene matches: 8. CDR3 DNA sequence: TGTGCCAGCAGCCCCGACAGGGTGGACCAGCCCCAGCATTTT. Its translation: CASSPDRVDQPQHF.

The chain employs TRBV20-1 and TRBJ2-3; TRBD2 might be the D (6 bases). V gave up 3 bases and J gave up 4 bases, with 11 bases separating them. This CDR3 has 13 amino acids. CDR1 and CDR2 (germline): DFQATT, SNEGSKA (reference sequence). DNA of the CDR3: TGCAGTGCTAGGGAGGGCGGCCCAGATACGCAGTATTTT. Amino acid sequence: CSAREGGPDTQYF.

The table lists this clonotype with a few counts. The V gene is TRBV6-1, the J gene TRBJ2-7; D gene ambiguous. Germline-derived CDR1 and CDR2 are MNHNS and SASEGT. The CDR3 contains 13 residues. Trimming took off 7 bases at V and 3 bases at J, with 13 bases between the two ends. The DNA for the CDR3 is TGTGCCAGCACCATCGCCAGCCGCTACGAGCAGTACTTC. It is translated as CASTIASRYEQYF.